This TCR beta chain came from a study of cytomegalovirus exposure and HLA in healthy donors. The CDR3 totals 13 residues. Germline values: CDR1 ENHRY, CDR2 SYGVKD. Trimming cost V 10 bases and J 1 base, with 10 bases left between them. In the PCR, 60 Vbeta and 13 Jbeta primers were used. The protocol was immunoSEQ multiplex PCR, while the TCRdb copy is restricted to in-frame clones and leaves out a portion. In the table there are 170,000 or so clones, around 82% of which are singletons. Input material: PBMCs. The genes are TRBV10-3 and TRBJ2-2, with a possible D match to TRBD1 (6 bases). This sequence originates from a woman aged 50 to 60 in good health and CMV-seropositive. CDR3 coding DNA: TGTGCCACCACAGGGAGGAACACCGGGGAGCTGTTTTTT. It encodes CATTGRNTGELFF.